This T cell receptor beta chain was captured by sequencing in a study of control samples from healthy donors and cancer patients. Sequencing was performed with immunoSEQ multiplex PCR; in TCRdb, only in-frame clones are kept and a portion is missing. The data contain fewer than 200,000 clones, 88% of them singletons. V trimming: 7 bases; J trimming: 8 bases; junction bases outside the gene matches: 9. The CDR3 has 12 amino acids. Germline assignment: CDR1 SQVTM and CDR2 ANQGSEA. The chain is built from TRBV29-1 and TRBJ1-2; 8 nucleotides agree with TRBD1. This sequence originates from a woman aged 30 to 39 in good health. The sequencing sample was made of blood. This CDR3 reads CSAIQGARGYTF. DNA of the CDR3: TGCAGCGCTATCCAGGGGGCTAGAGGCTACACCTTC.